The sample holds a few counts of the clone carrying this T cell receptor (beta chain). The time point: cycle 4 day 1 (C4D1), after 6 weeks of nivolumab. Each patient's relapse followed autologous stem cell transplantation, and brentuximab vedotin exposure varied. This entry belongs to a study of PD-1 blockade in classical Hodgkin lymphoma. Germline loops: CDR1 LGHNA, CDR2 YSLEER. The V and J ends lost 0 bases and 1 base respectively, with 9 bases between them. CDR3 length: 16 residues. Data came from immunoSEQ multiplex PCR; TCRdb stores just in-frame clones and leaves some out. Here the sample spans roughly 30,000 clones, roughly four fifths being singletons.

The receptor was isolated from a human donor with classical Hodgkin lymphoma. The material sequenced was peripheral blood mononuclear cells (PBMCs), taken before the fourth cycle of nivolumab. The rearrangement joins TRBV4-3 to TRBJ2-2, with D uncertain. CDR3 in DNA: TGCGCCAGCAGCCAAGACACCGAAATGAACACCGGGGAGCTGTTTTTT. Translation gives CASSQDTEMNTGELFF.